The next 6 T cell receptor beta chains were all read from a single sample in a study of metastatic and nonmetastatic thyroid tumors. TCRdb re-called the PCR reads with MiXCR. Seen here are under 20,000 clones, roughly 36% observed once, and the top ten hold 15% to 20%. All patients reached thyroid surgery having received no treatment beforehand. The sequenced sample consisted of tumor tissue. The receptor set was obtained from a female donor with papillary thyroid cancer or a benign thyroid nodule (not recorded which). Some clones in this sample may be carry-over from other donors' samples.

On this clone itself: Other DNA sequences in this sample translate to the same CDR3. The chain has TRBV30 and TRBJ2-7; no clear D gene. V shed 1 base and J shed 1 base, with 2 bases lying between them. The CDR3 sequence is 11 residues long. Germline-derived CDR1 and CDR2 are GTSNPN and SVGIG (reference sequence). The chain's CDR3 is CAWSGSYEQYF. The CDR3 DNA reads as TGTGCCTGGAGTGGTTCCTACGAGCAGTACTTC.

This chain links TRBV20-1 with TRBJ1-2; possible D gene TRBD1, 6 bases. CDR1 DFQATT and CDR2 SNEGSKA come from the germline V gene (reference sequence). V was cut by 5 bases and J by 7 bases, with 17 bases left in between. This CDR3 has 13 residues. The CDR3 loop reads CSALGGRAIGYTF. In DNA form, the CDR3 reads TGCAGTGCTTTAGGGGGGCGGGCTATTGGCTACACCTTC.

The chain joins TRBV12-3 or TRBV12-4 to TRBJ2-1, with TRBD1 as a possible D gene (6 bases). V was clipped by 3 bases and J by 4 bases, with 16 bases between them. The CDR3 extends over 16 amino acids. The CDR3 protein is CASSFFPGGPYNEQFF. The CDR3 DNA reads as TGTGCCAGCAGTTTTTTTCCTGGGGGCCCTTACAATGAGCAGTTCTTC.

CDR3 bases: TGTGCCAGCAGCTTAGTAGAGGGGAACTATGGCTACACCTTC. It specifies CASSLVEGNYGYTF. The V gene is TRBV7-9, the J gene TRBJ1-2; possible D gene TRBD1, 5 bases. The germline V and J ends were trimmed by 1 base and 2 bases, with 8 bases remaining between them. The germline V gene has CDR1 SEHNR and CDR2 FQNEAQ (reference sequence). The CDR3 has 14 amino acids.

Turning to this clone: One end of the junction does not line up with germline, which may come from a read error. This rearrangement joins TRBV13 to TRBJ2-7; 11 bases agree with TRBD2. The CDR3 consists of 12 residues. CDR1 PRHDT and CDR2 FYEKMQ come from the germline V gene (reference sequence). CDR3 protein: CASSSTTSGINF. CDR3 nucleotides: TGTGCCAGCAGCTCAACGACTAGCGGGATAAACTTC.

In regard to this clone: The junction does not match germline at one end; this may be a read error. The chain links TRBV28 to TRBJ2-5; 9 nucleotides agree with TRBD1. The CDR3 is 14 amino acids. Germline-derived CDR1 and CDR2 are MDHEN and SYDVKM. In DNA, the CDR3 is TGTGCCAGCAGTCAGACAGGGGGGAAGGAGACCAAGTACTTC. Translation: CASSQTGGKETKYF.